This T cell receptor (beta chain) came from a study of regulatory T cells in long-lasting Graves disease. In this sample, this clonotype turned up a few times. Its specificity is not known. Researchers made TCR beta libraries by using iRepertoire HTBI primers and running Arm-PCR on CDR3 regions. A single record per CDR3 protein comes from TCRdb applying MiXCR to the multiplex PCR reads. The repertoire holds fewer than 500,000 distinct CDR3 sequences, with 15% to 20% as singletons. Time point defined: newly diagnosed GD, antithyroid drugs for less than 3 months. After RNA was extracted from PBMCs, the TCR library was made from it. Study-wide results and caveats: The study found lower TCR diversity in persistent Graves' patients than in newly diagnosed ones.

The germline V gene has CDR1 SGHRS and CDR2 YFSETQ. J was trimmed by 0 bases and V by 0 bases; bases with no gene match: 9. The CDR3 runs to 19 residues. These data also featured in a second study, about T cells in Graves' hyperthyroidism and ophthalmopathy.

The sample in question was peripheral blood mononuclear cells (PBMCs), obtained at new diagnosis, from a patient treated with antithyroid drugs. The TCR was taken from a man aged 35 to 55 with Graves disease. This rearrangement joins TRBV5-1 to TRBJ1-5, with 10 bases matching TRBD1. CDR3: CASSLGPTGGGYSNQPQHF. DNA for the CDR3: TGCGCCAGCAGCTTGGGTCCGACAGGGGGCGGATATAGCAATCAGCCCCAGCATTTT.